The clone carrying this T cell receptor beta chain was seen a handful of times. This record comes from a study of blood T cell repertoires in COVID-19. Across the study: T cells, B-cell-depleted T cells, or PBMCs supplied cDNA or gDNA.

Profiling relied on immunoSEQ multiplex PCR, and the TCRdb table lists in-frame clones only, not all of them. The sample comprises about 68,000 clones, 70% to 90% of which are singletons, and over 7.5% rests with the top ten. The CDR3 has 15 residues. V shed 0 bases and J shed 7 bases, with 16 bases lying between them. The germline gives CDR1 SGHNT, CDR2 YYREEE (reference sequence). V is TRBV5-4 and J is TRBJ2-5; D possibly corresponds to TRBD1 (5 bases). The receptor was derived from a man younger than 40 with acute or convalescent COVID-19. Sequencing input: peripheral blood. DNA for the CDR3: TGTGCCAGCAGCTTGGGTTTGGGGCCGCAGGGGACCCAGTACTTC. Protein sequence: CASSLGLGPQGTQYF.